Listed below are T cell receptor beta chains from one sample, sequenced in a study of blood T cell repertoires in COVID-19. The method was immunoSEQ multiplex PCR; TCRdb's version includes in-frame clones alone and lacks a portion of them. Of 350,000 to 550,000 clones listed, nearly 90% were seen once; the top ten hold about 2.1%. The source material was PBMCs or T cells enriched from blood (not recorded which). Every receptor here comes from a woman younger than 30 with acute COVID-19. The CDR3 runs from the conserved cysteine through the conserved F or W. The order of the fields is J gene, clone size, D gene, V gene, CDR3 protein, CDR3 DNA. A D gene is named only where the DNA matches it firmly. Only some rows state a clone size, as once, few, many or a class for expanded clones.

TRBJ1-3,.,.,TRBV11-2,CASNSIQDSSGNTIYF,TGTGCCAGCAACTCCATACAAGACAGCTCTGGAAACACCATATATTTT
TRBJ2-4,.,.,TRBV11-2,CASSLGREERLAKNIQYF,TGTGCCAGCAGCTTAGGTCGCGAGGAGAGATTGGCCAAAAACATTCAGTACTTC
TRBJ2-7,.,.,TRBV27,CASSSLSSLPYEQYF,TGTGCCAGCAGTTCCCTTAGTTCGTTGCCCTACGAGCAGTACTTC
TRBJ2-1,once,TRBD2,TRBV7-8,CASSLTAGGYNEQFF,TGTGCCAGCAGCTTAACGGCGGGAGGCTACAATGAGCAGTTCTTC
TRBJ2-7,.,.,TRBV6-5,CASSSKADEQYF,TGTGCCAGCAGTTCTAAAGCTGACGAGCAGTACTTC
TRBJ1-2,.,.,TRBV9,CASSVAPGDYGYTF,TGTGCCAGCAGCGTAGCTCCCGGGGACTATGGCTACACCTTC
TRBJ2-7,.,TRBD1,TRBV15,CATSREGQGYEQYF,TGTGCCACCAGCAGAGAAGGACAGGGCTACGAGCAGTACTTC
TRBJ2-3,.,TRBD1,TRBV30,CAWSATGDPGDTQYF,TGTGCCTGGAGCGCGACAGGGGACCCCGGAGATACGCAGTATTTT
TRBJ1-1,.,.,TRBV29-1,CSGERGKAFF,TGCAGCGGGGAACGGGGGAAGGCTTTCTTT
TRBJ2-1,.,.,TRBV5-6,CASSLARVDYNEQFF,TGTGCCAGCAGCTTGGCCAGGGTTGACTACAATGAGCAGTTCTTC
TRBJ1-3,.,.,TRBV11-2,CASSPDSGYSGNTIYF,TGTGCCAGCAGCCCAGACAGTGGGTACTCTGGAAACACCATATATTTT
TRBJ2-1,.,.,TRBV27,CASSPIGSSYNEQFF,TGTGCCAGCAGTCCTATCGGGAGCTCCTACAATGAGCAGTTCTTC
TRBJ1-2,.,TRBD1,TRBV18,CASSQGQGDYGYTF,TGTGCCAGCTCACAGGGACAGGGGGACTATGGCTACACCTTC
TRBJ2-1,.,TRBD2,TRBV2,CASSSGLAGNEQFF,TGTGCCAGCAGTTCGGGACTAGCGGGGAATGAGCAGTTCTTC
TRBJ1-3,.,.,TRBV3-1/TRBV3-2,CASSQEDSFSGNTIYF,TGTGCCAGCAGCCAAGAGGACAGCTTTTCTGGAAACACCATATATTTT
TRBJ2-1,.,TRBD2,TRBV9,CASSARPGTSKDNEQFF,TGTGCCAGCAGCGCGAGACCCGGGACTAGTAAGGACAATGAGCAGTTCTTC
TRBJ2-5,.,TRBD2,TRBV6-2/TRBV6-3,CASSYPSSGRATGETQYF,TGTGCCAGCAGTTACCCCTCTAGCGGGAGGGCCACGGGAGAGACCCAGTACTTC
TRBJ2-7,.,.,TRBV7-6,CASSLAGANEQYF,TGTGCCAGCAGCTTAGCGGGAGCTAACGAGCAGTACTTC
TRBJ2-6,.,.,TRBV6-5,CASSYSSLSGANVLTF,TGTGCCAGCAGTTACTCGTCTTTGTCTGGGGCCAACGTCCTGACTTTC
TRBJ1-3,.,.,TRBV25-1,CASSDPRGRDGNTIYF,TGTGCCAGCAGTGATCCCCGGGGGAGAGATGGAAACACCATATATTTT
TRBJ1-5,.,.,TRBV12-3/TRBV12-4,CASSFESNQPQHF,TGTGCCAGCAGTTTTGAGAGCAATCAGCCCCAGCATTTT
TRBJ2-3,.,.,TRBV2,CASSQLDTQYF,TGTGCCAGCAGTCAGTTGGATACGCAGTATTTT
TRBJ1-1,.,.,TRBV9,CASSLDKNTEAFF,TGTGCCAGCAGCCTGGACAAGAACACTGAAGCTTTCTTT
TRBJ2-1,.,TRBD2,TRBV5-1,CASSRTSGGVLGNEQFF,TGCGCCAGCAGCCGGACTAGCGGGGGGGTCTTAGGCAATGAGCAGTTCTTC
TRBJ2-7,.,TRBD1,TRBV7-9,CASSWGTGLDEQYF,TGTGCCAGCAGCTGGGGGACAGGTTTGGACGAGCAGTACTTC
TRBJ1-6,.,TRBD1,TRBV6-2/TRBV6-3,CASSPDRRPNSPLHF,TGTGCCAGCAGTCCGGACAGGCGTCCTAATTCACCCCTCCACTTT
TRBJ1-5,.,.,TRBV7-8,CASTGGHDQPQHF,TGTGCCAGCACTGGGGGACACGATCAGCCCCAGCATTTT
TRBJ1-5,.,.,TRBV3-1/TRBV3-2,CASSVKDTRQPQHF,TGTGCCAGCAGTGTCAAGGACACCCGTCAGCCCCAGCATTTT
TRBJ2-1,.,.,TRBV7-2,CASSLGRGLIDEQFF,TGTGCCAGCAGCTTAGGACGCGGACTAATCGATGAGCAGTTCTTC
TRBJ1-2,.,TRBD1,TRBV19,CASSPHRGENYGYTF,TGTGCCAGTAGTCCACACAGGGGGGAGAACTATGGCTACACCTTC
TRBJ1-1,.,TRBD1,TRBV30,CAWTRQGGNTEAFF,TGTGCCTGGACCCGACAGGGGGGGAACACTGAAGCTTTCTTT
TRBJ2-1,few,.,TRBV28,CASSLKGANYNEQFF,TGTGCCAGCAGTTTAAAAGGGGCCAACTACAATGAGCAGTTCTTC
TRBJ1-3,few,.,TRBV28,CASSLSGAGGNTIYF,TGTGCCAGCAGTTTATCAGGGGCCGGTGGAAACACCATATATTTT